The clone carrying this T cell receptor beta chain was counted a few times. Its antigen is not known. Germline values: CDR1 MDHEN, CDR2 SYDVKM. Trimming removed 3 bases from V and 2 bases from J; junction bases left unmatched: 15. The CDR3 loop spans 18 amino acids. The TCRbeta library incorporated unique molecular identifiers. TCRdb ran MiXCR on the PCR reads and lists one entry per CDR3 protein. The sample has 550,000 to 800,000 distinct CDR3 sequences; about an eighth are singletons. The data derive from a study of T-cell reconstitution after alpha-beta-depleted transplantation in children. Whole-study findings and limits: Some patients showed high day-60 TCRbeta diversity, which derived from surviving recipient T cells and thymic progenitors. The authors attributed T-cell counts and diversity one year after transplant mostly to newly produced T cells. Roughly two months post-transplant, alpha-beta T cells reportedly originated from several hundred graft clones that had expanded.

J is TRBJ2-5 and V is TRBV28; 7 bases match TRBD2. The clonotype originates from a girl aged 2 to 9 with congenital amegakaryocytic thrombocytopenia, due to receive a stem cell transplant. Material: PBMCs, obtained before TCRalphabeta/CD19-depleted stem cell transplant. The CDR3 bases are TGTGCCAGCAGTTTCGGCGGGAGTCGAGATTCGGAACAAGAGACCCAGTACTTC. Amino acid sequence: CASSFGGSRDSEQETQYF. The full variable domain, its missing parts supplied by reference TRBV28 and TRBJ2-5, is DVKVTQSSRYLVKRTGEKVFLECVQDMDHENMFWYRQDPGLGLRLIYFSYDVKMKEKGDIPEGYSVSREKKERFSLILESASTNQTSMYLCASSFGGSRDSEQETQYFGPGTRLLVL.